These T cell receptor beta chains were read from a single sample in a study of shared clonotypes between healthy human individuals. TCRdb's table, derived via immunoSEQ multiplex PCR, lists solely in-frame clones and lacks some. Of fewer than 1 million clones listed, about 97% are singletons. Sequencing input: naive CD8+ T cells sorted from blood. The source of these receptors is a young man in good health. Both conserved end residues are part of each CDR3. The D gene is left open where the match is weak.

v_gene	j_gene	d_gene	CDR3aa	CDR3nt
TRBV27	TRBJ2-7	NA	CASSHGRSYEQYF	TGTGCCAGCAGCCACGGACGTAGCTACGAGCAGTACTTC
TRBV7-9	TRBJ1-1	NA	CASWTGTVNTEAFF	TGTGCCAGCTGGACCGGGACGGTGAACACTGAAGCTTTCTTT
TRBV9	TRBJ1-2	TRBD1	CASSPQGADYGYTF	TGTGCCAGCAGCCCACAGGGGGCAGACTATGGCTACACCTTC
TRBV7-8	TRBJ2-7	NA	CASSFEDSGYEQYF	TGTGCCAGCAGCTTTGAGGACTCGGGTTACGAGCAGTACTTC
TRBV2	TRBJ2-5	TRBD2	CASSDPRGTSGLETQYF	TGTGCCAGCAGTGATCCTCGGGGAACTAGCGGGTTGGAGACCCAGTACTTC
TRBV11-2	TRBJ2-7	NA	CASSLEAPSSYEQYF	TGTGCCAGCAGCTTAGAGGCGCCGAGCTCCTACGAGCAGTACTTC
TRBV11-2	TRBJ2-5	NA	CASSLDLLTETQYF	TGTGCCAGCAGCTTAGATCTGCTAACAGAGACCCAGTACTTC
TRBV10-1	TRBJ2-4	NA	CASSESDRNIQYF	TGCGCCAGCAGTGAGTCGGACAGAAACATTCAGTACTTC
TRBV6-5	TRBJ2-7	NA	CASRDQGYEQYF	TGTGCCAGCAGGGACCAGGGCTACGAGCAGTACTTC
TRBV5-1	TRBJ1-5	TRBD1	CASKPGQGGDQPQHF	TGCGCCAGCAAACCGGGACAGGGAGGAGATCAGCCCCAGCATTTT
TRBV15	TRBJ2-7	TRBD1	CATSSSRDRVYEQYF	TGTGCCACCAGCTCGAGCCGGGACAGGGTTTACGAGCAGTACTTC
TRBV27	TRBJ2-1	NA	CASSQGLGSYNEQFF	TGTGCCAGCAGCCAAGGACTCGGCTCCTACAATGAGCAGTTCTTC
TRBV27	TRBJ2-7	NA	CASSRAAGSYEQYF	TGTGCCAGCTCCCGGGCAGCGGGCTCCTACGAGCAGTACTTC